The 15 T cell receptor beta chains below were found in one sample sequenced in a study of graft-versus-host responses after intestinal transplantation. The repertoire was sequenced with immunoSEQ multiplex PCR; TCRdb's copy has only in-frame clones and lacks some. The data contain 5,500 to 8,500 clones, approximately 24% of them singletons. Specimen: alloreactive CD4+ T cells from a mixed lymphocyte reaction culture, collected before intestinal transplant. Subset reported: CFSE-low proliferating T cells sorted from roughly 6-day pre-transplant mixed lymphocyte reaction (GvH or HvG direction). Every receptor here comes from a human patient who received an intestinal transplant.

This clone was seen a handful of times. The chain is built from TRBV15 and TRBJ2-5; TRBD1 matches 10 bases. The DNA end is more similar to TRBJ2-7, so the J call may be wrong. Germline-derived CDR1 and CDR2 are LNHNV and YYDKDF (reference sequence). The CDR3 length is 13 residues. DNA of the CDR3: TGTGCCACCGAACGGGACAGGGGCTACGAGCAGTACTTC. Encoded protein: CATERDRGYEQYF.

The table lists this clone with a count of one. The chain links TRBV2 to TRBJ2-1; 9 nucleotides align to TRBD2. There are 16 residues in the CDR3. CDR1 is SNHLY, CDR2 FYNNEI, per germline. J gave up 4 bases and V 9 bases, and 13 bases lay outside the gene matches. For the CDR3, the DNA is TGTGCCAGTGGCGGGCTAGCGGGACCCTTGTACAATGAGCAGTTCTTC. Protein product: CASGGLAGPLYNEQFF. The whole variable domain, filled in from reference TRBV2 and TRBJ2-1, reads EPEVTQTPSHQVTQMGQEVILRCVPISNHLYFYWYRQILGQKVEFLVSFYNNEISEKSEIFDDQFSVERPDGSNFTLKIRSTKLEDSAMYFCASGGLAGPLYNEQFFGPGTRLTVL.

The chain combines TRBV28 with TRBJ1-2; D unresolved. This CDR3 spans 15 amino acids. Germline CDR1 reads MDHEN; CDR2 reads SYDVKM. The germline V and J ends were trimmed by 4 bases and 3 bases, with 15 bases remaining between them. The CDR3 DNA follows: TGTGCCAGCAGTTCTTCCTCTGAGGGCGACTATGGCTACACCTTC. Translating it yields CASSSSSEGDYGYTF.

Comment on this clone: A much larger clone lies one base from this, so it may be a read error. CDR3 residues: CASSWVWNTEAFF. The CDR3 nucleotides read TGTGCCAGCAGCTGGGTCTGGAACACTGAAGCTTTCTTT. The rearrangement uses TRBV11-1 and TRBJ1-1; D not resolved. V lost 4 bases and J 1 base, leaving 7 bases between the germline ends. The length of the CDR3 is 13 residues. From germline, CDR1 is SGHAT and CDR2 FQDESV (reference sequence).

This sequence joins TRBV30 and TRBJ2-3; possibly TRBD2 for D (5 bases). The V gene's germline CDR1 is GTSNPN and CDR2 SVGIG (reference sequence). Between the trimmed V and J ends, which lost 0 bases and 0 bases, there was a span of 10 bases. The CDR3 runs 15 residues. The CDR3 coding sequence is TGTGCCTGGAGTGTAGGTCTAGCTAGCACAGATACGCAGTATTTT. Translation: CAWSVGLASTDTQYF.

This clone is medium-sized. V gene TRBV18 combines with J gene TRBJ2-2, with no clear D. Germline V lookup: CDR1 KGHSH, CDR2 LQKENI. V was shortened by 0 bases and J by 0 bases, with 11 bases between the two germline ends. CDR3 size: 17 residues. CDR3 nucleotide sequence: TGTGCCAGCTCACCACCGCGTGGACCATCGAACACCGGGGAGCTGTTTTTT. Translation gives CASSPPRGPSNTGELFF. The whole variable domain, filled in from reference TRBV18 and TRBJ2-2, reads NAGVMQNPRHLVRRRGQEARLRCSPMKGHSHVYWYRQLPEEGLKFMVYLQKENIIDESGMPKERFSAEFPKEGPSILRIQQVVRGDSAAYFCASSPPRGPSNTGELFFGEGSRLTVL.

The gene calls are TRBV2 and TRBJ1-5, with 9 bases lining up with TRBD1. This CDR3 is 16 amino acids long. V trimming: 1 base; J trimming: 3 bases; junction bases outside the gene matches: 4. CDR1 is SNHLY, CDR2 FYNNEI, per germline. The CDR3 spells CASSEEGQGFNQPQHF. The CDR3 region has the DNA TGTGCCAGCAGTGAAGAGGGACAGGGCTTCAATCAGCCCCAGCATTTT.

The CDR3 sequence: CASSSIGTARNQPQHF. The CDR3 DNA is TGTGCCAGCAGTTCCATCGGGACAGCACGCAATCAGCCCCAGCATTTT. This chain connects TRBV6-6 to TRBJ1-5, with TRBD1 identical over 7 bases. From germline, CDR1 is MNHNY and CDR2 SVGAGI (reference sequence). J lost 2 bases, V lost 4 bases, and 8 bases had no gene match. The CDR3 has 16 amino acids.

The chain joins TRBV27 to TRBJ2-7, with D perhaps TRBD1 (6 bases). This CDR3 comprises 16 residues. V lost 1 base and J 5 bases, leaving 18 bases between the germline ends. Germline CDR1 is MNHEY and CDR2 is SMNVEV (reference sequence). The CDR3 nucleotides are TGTGCCAGCAGTTTATTCATAAGGGGGACCCCCCACGAGCAGTACTTC. Protein: CASSLFIRGTPHEQYF.

The J gene is TRBJ2-6, the V gene TRBV6-6; D unresolved. This CDR3 contains 16 residues. Between the trimmed V and J ends, which lost 3 bases and 0 bases, there was a span of 9 bases. Per the germline V gene, CDR1 is MNHNY and CDR2 is SVGAGI (reference sequence). CDR3 sequence reads: CASSYGDRSGANVLTF. CDR3 nucleotides: TGTGCCAGCAGTTATGGGGATCGCTCTGGGGCCAACGTCCTGACTTTC.

This clone has just a few counts. The chain couples TRBV19 to TRBJ2-6, with D perhaps TRBD1 (6 bases). V lost 7 bases and J 4 bases, leaving 14 bases between the germline ends. The germline V gene encodes CDR1 LNHDA and CDR2 SQIVND (reference sequence). This CDR3 region has 15 residues. This chain's CDR3 is CASNPGQPGANVLTF. In nucleotides, the CDR3 is TGTGCCAGTAACCCAGGACAGCCAGGGGCCAACGTCCTGACTTTC.

By sample fraction, this clone is medium-sized. The genes are TRBV15 and TRBJ1-4, with TRBD1 as a possible D gene (6 bases). In germline, CDR1 is LNHNV, CDR2 YYDKDF (reference sequence). The germline V and J ends were trimmed by 2 bases and 3 bases, with 19 bases remaining between them. The CDR3 is made up of 18 amino acids. CDR3 sequence: CATSRRLVTGTPNEKLFF. As DNA, the CDR3 is TGTGCCACCAGCAGACGATTGGTAACCGGGACACCTAATGAAAAACTGTTTTTT.

In this sample, this clone turned up a few times. This rearrangement joins TRBV7-5 to TRBJ2-2; the DNA was not used to check the table's D call, TRBD2. TRBV7-5 is labeled a pseudogene. The CDR3 runs to 17 residues. The DNA of the CDR3 is TGTGCCAGCAGCCCGGCGCTGACTAGCGCGAACACCGGGGAGCTGTTTTTT. Protein: CASSPALTSANTGELFF.

This clone was counted a few times. The same CDR3 also results from other DNA sequences found in this sample. The V call is TRBV6-5, the J call TRBJ2-7; no firm D call. Trimming pared 5 bases from V and 3 bases from J, leaving 14 bases between. The length of the CDR3 is 14 residues. Germline V gene lookup returns CDR1 MNHEY and CDR2 SVGAGI. The CDR3 DNA reads TGTGCCAGCAGTAGAGCAGGTGGCTTCTACGAGCAGTACTTC. It codes for CASSRAGGFYEQYF.

As DNA, the CDR3 is TGTGCCAGCAGCTTTTTGCGGGGTGGCTACACCTTC. This codes for CASSFLRGGYTF. The chain carries TRBV7-6 and TRBJ1-2; D gene unclear. CDR3 length: 12 residues. The V end lost 3 bases, the J end lost 7 bases, and 9 bases lay between the germline ends. From germline, CDR1 is SGHVS and CDR2 FNYEAQ.